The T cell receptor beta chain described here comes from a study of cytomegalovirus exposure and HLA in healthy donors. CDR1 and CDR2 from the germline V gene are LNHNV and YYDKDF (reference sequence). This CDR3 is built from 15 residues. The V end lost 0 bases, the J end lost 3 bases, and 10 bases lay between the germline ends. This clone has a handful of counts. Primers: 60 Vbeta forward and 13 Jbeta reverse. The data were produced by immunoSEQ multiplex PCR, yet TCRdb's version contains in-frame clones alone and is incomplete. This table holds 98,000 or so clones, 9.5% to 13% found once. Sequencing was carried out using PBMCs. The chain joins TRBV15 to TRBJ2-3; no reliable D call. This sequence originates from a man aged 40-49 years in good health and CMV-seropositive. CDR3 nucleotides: TGTGCCACCAGCAGAGATGCGTTATCTACAGATACGCAGTATTTT. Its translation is CATSRDALSTDTQYF.